This TCR beta chain comes out of a study of control samples from healthy donors and cancer patients. Assay used: immunoSEQ multiplex PCR; TCRdb lists only in-frame clones, some missing. The sample consists of around 140,000 clones, around 94% of them appearing once. Details on this clone: At one of its ends the junction is not consistent with the germline gene, which may arise from a read error.

This clonotype was sampled from a middle-aged man in good health. Sequenced input: blood.

The CDR3 loop is CASSPGPNTGKLFF. In DNA form, the CDR3 reads TGCGCCAGCAGCCCGGGCCCGAACACCGGGAAGCTGTTTTTT. This sequence joins TRBV5-1 and TRBJ2-2; a possible D gene is TRBD2 (5 bases). In germline, CDR1 is SGHRS, CDR2 YFSETQ. This CDR3 comprises 14 residues.